This TCR beta chain derives from a study of cytomegalovirus exposure and HLA in healthy donors. In the PCR, 60 Vbeta and 13 Jbeta primers were used. Authors' analysis steps: Later, roughly 86 million unique TCR beta chains were counted in an analysis, and some 11 million of them were shared. The method was immunoSEQ multiplex PCR; TCRdb's version includes in-frame clones alone and lacks a portion of them. From that table come the V and J calls and clone size; the DNA was used to work out D and trimming. Its clone listing holds 150,000 to 200,000 clones. This CDR3 has 15 amino acids. In germline, CDR1 is GTSNPN, CDR2 SVGIG (reference sequence). Trimming shortened V by 1 base and J by 0 bases, and 12 bases separated the two germline ends.

V is TRBV30 and J is TRBJ1-1, with a weak D call TRBD1 (5 bases). The TCR sequence derives from a boy aged 5-17 years in good health and CMV-seronegative. Input material: PBMCs. The CDR3 loop reads CAWSARLGVNTEAFF. The DNA for the CDR3 is TGTGCCTGGAGTGCCCGGCTAGGGGTGAACACTGAAGCTTTCTTT.